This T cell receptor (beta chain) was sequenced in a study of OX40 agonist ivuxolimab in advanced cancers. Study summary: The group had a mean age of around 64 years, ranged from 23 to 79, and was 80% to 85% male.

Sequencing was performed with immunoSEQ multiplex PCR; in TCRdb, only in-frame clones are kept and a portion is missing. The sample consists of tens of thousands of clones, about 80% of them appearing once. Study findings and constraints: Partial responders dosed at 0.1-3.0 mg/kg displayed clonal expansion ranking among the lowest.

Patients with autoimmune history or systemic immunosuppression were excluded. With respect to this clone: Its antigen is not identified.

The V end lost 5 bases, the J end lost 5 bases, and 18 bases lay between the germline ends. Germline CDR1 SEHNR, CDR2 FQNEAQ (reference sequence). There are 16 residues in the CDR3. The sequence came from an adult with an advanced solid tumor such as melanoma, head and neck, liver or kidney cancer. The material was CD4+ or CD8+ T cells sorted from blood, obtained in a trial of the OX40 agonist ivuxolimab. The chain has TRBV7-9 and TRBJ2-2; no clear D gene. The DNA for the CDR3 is TGTGCCAGCAGCCCAGGATCCGCTCCCATTACCGGGGAGCTGTTTTTT. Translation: CASSPGSAPITGELFF.